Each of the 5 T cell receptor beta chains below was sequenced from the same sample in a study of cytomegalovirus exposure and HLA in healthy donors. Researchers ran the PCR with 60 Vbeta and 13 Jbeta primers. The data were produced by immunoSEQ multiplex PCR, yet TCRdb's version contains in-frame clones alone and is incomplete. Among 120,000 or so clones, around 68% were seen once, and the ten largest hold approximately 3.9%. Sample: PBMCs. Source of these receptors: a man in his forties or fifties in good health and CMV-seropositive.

CDR3 sequence (DNA): TGTGCCAGTAGTATTGGGCCGGGGAACTATGGCTACACCTTC. Amino acids: CASSIGPGNYGYTF. The chain has TRBV19 and TRBJ1-2; D call uncertain. This CDR3 is 14 amino acids long. Germline loops: CDR1 LNHDA, CDR2 SQIVND (reference sequence). V lost 3 bases to trimming and J lost 2 bases, with 10 bases between them.

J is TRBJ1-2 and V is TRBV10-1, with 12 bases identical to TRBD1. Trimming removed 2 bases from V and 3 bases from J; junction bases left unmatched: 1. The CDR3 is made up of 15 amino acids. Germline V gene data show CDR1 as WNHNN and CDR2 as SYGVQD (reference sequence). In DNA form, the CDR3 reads TGCGCCAGCAGTGAGGGGACAGGGGGCGACTATGGCTACACCTTC. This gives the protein CASSEGTGGDYGYTF.

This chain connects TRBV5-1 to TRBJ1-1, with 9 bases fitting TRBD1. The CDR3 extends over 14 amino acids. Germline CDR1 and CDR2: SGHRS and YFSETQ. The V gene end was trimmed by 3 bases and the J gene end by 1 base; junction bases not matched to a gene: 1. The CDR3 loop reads CASSSGQGNTEAFF. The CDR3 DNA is TGCGCCAGCAGCTCGGGACAGGGGAACACTGAAGCTTTCTTT.

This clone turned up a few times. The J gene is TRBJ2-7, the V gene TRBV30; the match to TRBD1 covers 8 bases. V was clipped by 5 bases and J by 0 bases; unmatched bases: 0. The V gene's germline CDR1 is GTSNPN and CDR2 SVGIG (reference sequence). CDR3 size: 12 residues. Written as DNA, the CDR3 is TGTGCCTGGGGACAGGGCTCCTACGAGCAGTACTTC. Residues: CAWGQGSYEQYF.

The CDR3 is CASSPLGTSNEKLFF. The DNA for the CDR3 is TGTGCCAGCAGTCCACTAGGGACAAGTAATGAAAAACTGTTTTTT. The V and J genes are TRBV6-1 and TRBJ1-4; perhaps TRBD1 as D (6 bases). Germline CDR1 is MNHNS and CDR2 is SASEGT. This CDR3 contains 15 residues. The V end lost 5 bases, the J end lost 4 bases, and 14 bases lay between the germline ends.